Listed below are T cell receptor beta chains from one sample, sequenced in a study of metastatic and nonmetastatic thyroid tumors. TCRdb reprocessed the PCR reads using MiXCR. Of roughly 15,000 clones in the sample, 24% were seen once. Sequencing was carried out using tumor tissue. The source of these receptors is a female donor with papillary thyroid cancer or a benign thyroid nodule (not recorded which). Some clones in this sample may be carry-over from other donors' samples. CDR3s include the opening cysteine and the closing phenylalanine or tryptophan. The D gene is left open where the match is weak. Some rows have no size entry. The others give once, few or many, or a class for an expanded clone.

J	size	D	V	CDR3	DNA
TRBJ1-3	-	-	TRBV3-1	CASSRSGNTIYF	TGTGCCAGCAGCCGCTCTGGAAACACCATATATTTT
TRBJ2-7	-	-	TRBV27	CASSFVGGGEQYF	TGTGCCAGCAGTTTCGTCGGAGGGGGAGAGCAGTACTTC
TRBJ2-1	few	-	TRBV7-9	CARSSRTVEQLF	TGTGCCAGAAGCTCGCGGACGGTTGAGCAGTTATTC
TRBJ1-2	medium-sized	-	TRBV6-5	CASSYSTPSTYGYTF	TGTGCCAGCAGTTACTCGACACCCTCTACCTATGGCTACACCTTC
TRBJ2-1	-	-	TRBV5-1	CASSLDVGSSYNEQFF	TGCGCCAGCAGCTTGGACGTCGGAAGCTCCTACAATGAGCAGTTCTTC
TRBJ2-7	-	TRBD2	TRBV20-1	CSAPGRGGRFNEQYF	TGCAGTGCCCCCGGGAGGGGCGGGAGATTCAACGAGCAGTACTTC
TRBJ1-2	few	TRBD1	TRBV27	CASSGDRTLYGYTF	TGTGCCAGCAGTGGGGACAGGACTCTCTATGGCTACACCTTC
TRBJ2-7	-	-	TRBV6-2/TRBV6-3	CASSPGTFREQYF	TGTGCCAGCAGCCCCGGGACCTTTCGCGAGCAGTACTTC
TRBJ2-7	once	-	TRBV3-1	CASSFIASEQYF	TGTGCCAGCAGCTTTATAGCGTCCGAGCAGTACTTC
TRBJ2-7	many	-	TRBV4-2	CASSQEVRGSYEQYF	TGTGCCAGCAGCCAAGAGGTCAGGGGCTCCTACGAGCAGTACTTC
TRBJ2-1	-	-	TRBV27	CASSHQPYEQFF	TGTGCCAGCAGCCACCAGCCTTATGAGCAGTTCTTC
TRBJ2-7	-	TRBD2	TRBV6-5	CASSYTSGSSYEQYF	TGTGCCAGCAGTTACACTAGCGGGAGCTCCTACGAGCAGTACTTC
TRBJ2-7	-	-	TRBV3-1	CASSQGTDEQYF	TGTGCCAGCAGCCAAGGGACAGATGAGCAGTACTTC
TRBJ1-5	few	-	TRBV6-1	CASRTGMAGQPQHF	TGTGCCAGCAGAACAGGGATGGCAGGGCAGCCCCAGCATTTT
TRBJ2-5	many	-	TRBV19	CASSAPRSGGGETQYF	TGTGCCAGTAGTGCCCCGCGGAGCGGAGGAGGGGAGACCCAGTACTTC
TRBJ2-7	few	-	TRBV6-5	CASSYGPRSYYQYF	TGCGCCAGCAGTTACGGGCCGAGGTCCTACTATCAGTACTTC
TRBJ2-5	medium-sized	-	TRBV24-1	CATSDTRTGTGETQYF	TGTGCCACCAGTGATACCCGGACGGGTACGGGAGAGACCCAGTACTTC
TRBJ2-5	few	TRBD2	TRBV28	CASSPNGGARQETQYF	TGTGCCAGCAGCCCAAACGGGGGGGCGCGACAAGAGACCCAGTACTTC
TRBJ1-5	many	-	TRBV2	CASSERRDQPQHF	TGTGCCAGCAGTGAACGCAGGGATCAGCCCCAGCATTTT
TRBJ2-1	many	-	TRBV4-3	CASSRSGSNEQFF	TGCGCCAGCAGCCGCTCGGGGTCAAATGAGCAGTTCTTC
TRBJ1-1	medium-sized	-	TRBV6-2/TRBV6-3	CASSYSPGLNTEAFF	TGTGCCAGCAGTTACTCTCCGGGATTGAACACTGAAGCTTTCTTT
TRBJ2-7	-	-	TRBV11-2	CASIFDSEQYF	TGTGCCAGCATCTTCGACAGTGAGCAGTACTTC
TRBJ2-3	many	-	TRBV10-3	CAISVGPANTDTQYF	TGTGCCATCAGTGTCGGCCCGGCCAACACAGATACGCAGTATTTT